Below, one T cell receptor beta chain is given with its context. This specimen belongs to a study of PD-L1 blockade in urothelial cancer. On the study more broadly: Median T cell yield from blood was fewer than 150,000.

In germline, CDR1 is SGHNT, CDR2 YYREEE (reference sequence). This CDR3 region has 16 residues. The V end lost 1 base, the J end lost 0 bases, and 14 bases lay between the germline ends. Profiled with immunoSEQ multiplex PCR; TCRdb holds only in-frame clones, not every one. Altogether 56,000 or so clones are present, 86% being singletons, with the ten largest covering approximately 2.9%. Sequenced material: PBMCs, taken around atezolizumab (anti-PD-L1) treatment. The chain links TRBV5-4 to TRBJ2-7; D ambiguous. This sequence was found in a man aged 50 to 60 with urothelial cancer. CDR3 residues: CASSLNPSPSSYEQYF. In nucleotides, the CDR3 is TGTGCCAGCAGCTTGAATCCGAGCCCTAGCTCCTACGAGCAGTACTTC.